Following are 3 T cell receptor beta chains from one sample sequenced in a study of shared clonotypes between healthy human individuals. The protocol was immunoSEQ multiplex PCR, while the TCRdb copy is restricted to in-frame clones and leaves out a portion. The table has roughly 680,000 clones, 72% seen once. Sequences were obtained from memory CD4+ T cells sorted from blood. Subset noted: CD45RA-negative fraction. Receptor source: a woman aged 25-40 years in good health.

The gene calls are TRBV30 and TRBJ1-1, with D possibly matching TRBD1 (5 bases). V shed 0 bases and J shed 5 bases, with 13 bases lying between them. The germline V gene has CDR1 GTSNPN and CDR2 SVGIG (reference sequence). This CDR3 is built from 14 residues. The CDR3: CAWSVLQGRTEAFF. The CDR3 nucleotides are TGTGCCTGGAGTGTATTGCAGGGTCGGACTGAAGCTTTCTTT.

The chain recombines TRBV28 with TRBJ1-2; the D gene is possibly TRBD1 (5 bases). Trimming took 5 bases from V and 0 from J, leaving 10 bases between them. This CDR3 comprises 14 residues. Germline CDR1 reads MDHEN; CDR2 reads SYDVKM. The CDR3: CASSLGATNYGYTF. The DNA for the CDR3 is TGTGCCAGCAGTCTCGGGGCGACTAACTATGGCTACACCTTC.

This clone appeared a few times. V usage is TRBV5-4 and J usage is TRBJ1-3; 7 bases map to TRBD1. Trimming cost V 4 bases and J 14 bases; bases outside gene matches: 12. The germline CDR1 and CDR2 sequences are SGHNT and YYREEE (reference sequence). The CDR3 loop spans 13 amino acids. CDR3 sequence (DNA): TGTGCCAGCAGCGCAATCGACAGGGAAAGCCTATATTTT. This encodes CASSAIDRESLYF.